This T cell receptor beta chain originates from a study of T cell changes during pregnancy in multiple sclerosis. The repertoire was sequenced with immunoSEQ multiplex PCR; TCRdb's copy has only in-frame clones and lacks some. The table shows 40,000 to 45,000 clones, with 89% occurring only once. The source is a female donor with multiple sclerosis, enrolled in a pregnancy study. The source was CD4+ T cells from peripheral blood mononuclear cells, collected in the first trimester of pregnancy.

The CDR3 coding sequence is TGTGCCAGCAGTGATCGCGGGTGGTACAATGAGCAGTTCTTC. It translates to CASSDRGWYNEQFF. The chain couples TRBV6-4 to TRBJ2-1; possibly TRBD2 for D (5 bases). The V gene's germline CDR1 is MRHNA and CDR2 SNTAGT. This CDR3 is built from 14 residues. V lost 3 bases to trimming and J lost 4 bases, with 10 bases between them.